The 12 T cell receptor beta chains below come from one sample, sequenced in a study of blood T cell repertoires in COVID-19 (dated by TCRdb to about 2020). Library creation used the immunoSEQ multiplex PCR assay. This immuneACCESS table, as held by TCRdb, lists in-frame sequences with V and J called but not all clones. Of the missing ones, under half trace to an unresolved V gene in checked studies; the others have no known cause. The sample table contains about 380,000 clones; only one count was recorded for approximately 81% of them. The ten largest clones represent 3% to 4.5% of the sample. The sequenced material came from peripheral blood. Receptors originate from a woman aged 18-29 years with acute or convalescent COVID-19.

The chain combines TRBV6-1 with TRBJ2-7; 11 bases fit TRBD2. Germline CDR1 reads MNHNS; CDR2 reads SASEGT. With V trimmed by 6 bases and J by 0 bases, 1 base remained unmatched. The CDR3 is made up of 14 amino acids. This CDR3 reads CASRLAGASYEQYF. In nucleotides, the CDR3 is TGTGCCAGCAGACTAGCGGGGGCCTCCTACGAGCAGTACTTC.

This clone was counted between two and nine times. The chain is built from TRBV29-1 and TRBJ1-1; D perhaps matches TRBD1 (5 bases). Trimming left V 7 bases short and J 0 bases short, with 12 bases between. The germline CDR1 and CDR2 sequences are SQVTM and ANQGSEA. CDR3 length: 13 amino acids. CDR3 region: CSASTELNTEAFF. The DNA for the CDR3 is TGCAGCGCCTCGACAGAATTGAACACTGAAGCTTTCTTT. Complete variable domain (other parts from reference TRBV29-1 and TRBJ1-1): SAVISQKPSRDICQRGTSLTIQCQVDSQVTMMFWYRQQPGQSLTLIATANQGSEATYESGFVIDKFPISRPNLTFSTLTVSNMSPEDSSIYLCSASTELNTEAFFGQGTRLTVV.

The J gene is TRBJ2-7, the V gene TRBV27, with no clear D. From germline, CDR1 is MNHEY and CDR2 SMNVEV (reference sequence). V was cut by 5 bases and J by 2 bases, with 7 bases left in between. The CDR3 contains 12 residues. The CDR3 protein is CASSGQTYEQYF. The DNA for the CDR3 is TGTGCCAGCAGTGGGCAGACCTACGAGCAGTACTTC.

This sequence joins TRBV30 and TRBJ2-5; a weak D match, TRBD2 (6 bases). CDR3 length: 12 residues. V was pared by 1 base and J by 9 bases, with 12 bases between. The germline V gene has CDR1 GTSNPN and CDR2 SVGIG (reference sequence). CDR3 in DNA: TGTGCCTGGAGTGGAACTGGCGGGGCCCAGTACTTC. Translating gives CAWSGTGGAQYF.

The chain combines TRBV2 with TRBJ2-7; D might be TRBD2 (6 bases). The germline CDR1 and CDR2 sequences are SNHLY and FYNNEI. The CDR3 totals 13 residues. Trimming removed 10 bases at V and 0 bases at J, with 13 bases between. The CDR3: CATTREVSYEQYF. The CDR3 DNA reads TGTGCCACAACGAGGGAGGTCTCCTACGAGCAGTACTTC. Drawing the rest from reference TRBV2 and TRBJ2-7, the complete variable domain is EPEVTQTPSHQVTQMGQEVILRCVPISNHLYFYWYRQILGQKVEFLVSFYNNEISEKSEIFDDQFSVERPDGSNFTLKIRSTKLEDSAMYFCATTREVSYEQYFGPGTRLTVT.

The sample holds a few counts of this clone. The chain uses TRBV4-2 and TRBJ2-3; D may be TRBD2 (5 bases). Germline lookup yields CDR1 LGHNA and CDR2 YNFKEQ. The CDR3 covers 15 residues. V lost 0 bases to trimming and J lost 2 bases, with 9 bases between them. Written as DNA, the CDR3 is TGTGCCAGCAGCCAAGACCCGGGAACCACAGATACGCAGTATTTT. Translated: CASSQDPGTTDTQYF.

This clone showed up just a few times. This chain uses TRBV2 with TRBJ2-7; weak D call: TRBD2 (6 bases). The V end lost 4 bases, the J end lost 0 bases, and 10 bases lay between the germline ends. Germline V gives CDR1 SNHLY, CDR2 FYNNEI. This CDR3 spans 14 amino acids. The CDR3 bases are TGTGCCAGCAGTGCGGGACTTGGCTCCTACGAGCAGTACTTC. Protein: CASSAGLGSYEQYF.

The V call is TRBV24-1, the J call TRBJ2-7, with 12 nucleotides matching TRBD1. Trimming took 5 bases from V and 3 from J; bases not matched to a gene: 4. The CDR3 loop spans 15 amino acids. Germline CDR1 is KGHDR and CDR2 is SFDVKD. The DNA for the CDR3 is TGTGCCACCAGTGTCGGGACAGGGGGCAACTACGAGCAGTACTTC. Protein product: CATSVGTGGNYEQYF.

The chain recombines TRBV5-6 with TRBJ2-5; D possibly corresponds to TRBD2 (6 bases). The CDR3 has 14 amino acids. V lost 4 bases and J lost 2, with 12 bases in between. Germline CDR1 SGHDT, CDR2 YYEEEE. CDR3 residues: CASSAGTGQETQYF. CDR3 nucleotides: TGTGCCAGCAGCGCGGGGACGGGGCAAGAGACCCAGTACTTC.

The chain couples TRBV27 to TRBJ2-1, with 8 bases lining up with TRBD1. CDR3 length: 19 amino acids. Germline V lookup: CDR1 MNHEY, CDR2 SMNVEV (reference sequence). Trimming removed 2 bases from V and 3 bases from J; junction bases left unmatched: 15. The chain's CDR3 is CASSLRTGTDTHNYNEQFF. For the CDR3, the DNA is TGTGCCAGCAGTTTAAGGACAGGGACGGATACACACAACTACAATGAGCAGTTCTTC.

This clone was seen once. The chain uses TRBV28 and TRBJ1-3; possibly TRBD1 for D (5 bases). The CDR3 contains 11 residues. Trimming took off 6 bases at V and 12 bases at J, with 12 bases between the two ends. The germline V gene encodes CDR1 MDHEN and CDR2 SYDVKM. The CDR3 nucleotides read TGTGCCAGCAGATTGGGGGGTCACATATATTTT. The encoded protein is CASRLGGHIYF.

V and J are TRBV19 and TRBJ2-7; 8 nucleotides match TRBD2. V gave up 7 bases and J gave up 2 bases; unmatched junction bases: 7. The CDR3 length is 14 residues. From germline, CDR1 is LNHDA and CDR2 SQIVND (reference sequence). The CDR3, as DNA: TGTGCCAGTAAGAGTCAGCGGGGGACCTACGAGCAGTACTTC. This translates into CASKSQRGTYEQYF.